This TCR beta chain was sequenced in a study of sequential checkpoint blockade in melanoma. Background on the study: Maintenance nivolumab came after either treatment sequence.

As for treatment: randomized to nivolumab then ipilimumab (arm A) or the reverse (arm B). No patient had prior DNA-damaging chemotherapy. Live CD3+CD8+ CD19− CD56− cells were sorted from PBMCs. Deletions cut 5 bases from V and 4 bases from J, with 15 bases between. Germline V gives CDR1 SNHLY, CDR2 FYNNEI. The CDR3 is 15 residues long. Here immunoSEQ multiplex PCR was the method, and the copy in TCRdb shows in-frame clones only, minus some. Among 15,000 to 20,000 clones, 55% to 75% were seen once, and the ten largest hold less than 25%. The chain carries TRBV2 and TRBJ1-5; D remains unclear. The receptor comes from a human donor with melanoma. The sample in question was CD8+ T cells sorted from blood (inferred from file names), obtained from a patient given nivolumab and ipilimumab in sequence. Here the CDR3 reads CASSIVNGGNQPQHF. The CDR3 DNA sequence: TGTGCCAGCAGTATAGTGAATGGTGGTAATCAGCCCCAGCATTTT.